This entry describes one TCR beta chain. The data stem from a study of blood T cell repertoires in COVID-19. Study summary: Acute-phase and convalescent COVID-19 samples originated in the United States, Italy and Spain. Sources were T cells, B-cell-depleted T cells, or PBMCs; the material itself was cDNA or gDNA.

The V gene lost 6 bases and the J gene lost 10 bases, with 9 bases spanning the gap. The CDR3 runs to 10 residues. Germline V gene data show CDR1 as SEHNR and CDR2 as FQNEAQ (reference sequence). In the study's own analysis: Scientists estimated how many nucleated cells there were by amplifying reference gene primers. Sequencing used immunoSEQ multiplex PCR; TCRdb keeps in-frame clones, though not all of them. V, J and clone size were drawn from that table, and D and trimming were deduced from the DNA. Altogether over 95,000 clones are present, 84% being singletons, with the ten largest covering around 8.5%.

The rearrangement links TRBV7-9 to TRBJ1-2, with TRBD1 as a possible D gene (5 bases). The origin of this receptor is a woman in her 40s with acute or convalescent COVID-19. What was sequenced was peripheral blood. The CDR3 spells CASRGVFYTF. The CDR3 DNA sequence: TGTGCCAGCAGAGGGGTGTTCTACACCTTC.